A single sample is the source of the 8 T cell receptor beta chains below, sequenced in a study of blood T cell repertoires in COVID-19. The data were produced by immunoSEQ multiplex PCR, yet TCRdb's version contains in-frame clones alone and is incomplete. In the table there are some 7,700 clones, 88% of which are singletons. The sample comprised peripheral blood. These receptors came from a human donor in a cohort sampled during active COVID-19.

The V and J genes are TRBV11-3 and TRBJ1-4, with D uncertain. Germline V lookup: CDR1 SGHNT, CDR2 YENEEA. The CDR3 is 12 amino acids. Trimming left V 6 bases short and J 7 bases short, with 9 bases between. The CDR3 loop reads CASSSHTEKLFF. In DNA form, the CDR3 reads TGTGCCAGCAGTTCCCACACTGAAAAACTGTTTTTT. Filled out from reference TRBV11-3 and TRBJ1-4, the complete variable domain reads EAGVVQSPRYKIIEKKQPVAFWCNPISGHNTLYWYLQNLGQGPELLIRYENEEAVDDSQLPKDRFSAERLKGVDSTLKIQPAELGDSAVYLCASSSHTEKLFFGSGTQLSVL.

The V and J genes are TRBV5-1 and TRBJ2-1; perhaps TRBD2 as D (5 bases). The CDR3 spans 14 residues. Germline CDR1 and CDR2: SGHRS and YFSETQ. The V gene lost 6 bases and the J gene lost 1 base, with 11 bases spanning the gap. CDR3 sequence reads: CASNNGNSYNEQFF. DNA for the CDR3: TGCGCCAGCAATAACGGGAATTCCTACAATGAGCAGTTCTTC. The full variable domain, in which reference TRBV5-1 and TRBJ2-1 provide the parts outside the CDR3, is KAGVTQTPRYLIKTRGQQVTLSCSPISGHRSVSWYQQTPGQGLQFLFEYFSETQRNKGNFPGRFSGRQFSNSRSEMNVSTLELGDSALYLCASNNGNSYNEQFFGPGTRLTVL.

The genes are TRBV10-2 and TRBJ1-4; D remains ambiguous. Germline loops: CDR1 WSHSY, CDR2 SAAADI. The CDR3 totals 15 residues. V lost 8 bases, J lost 4 bases, and 17 bases lay in between. This CDR3 reads CASGRTGKGNEKLFF. The CDR3 region has the DNA TGCGCCAGCGGTAGGACCGGGAAGGGTAATGAAAAACTGTTTTTT.

The chain employs TRBV24-1 and TRBJ2-1; 9 bases fit TRBD2. Germline V gene sequence: CDR1 KGHDR, CDR2 SFDVKD. V shed 5 bases, J shed 6 bases, and the junction held 7 bases outside the gene matches. The CDR3 length is 15 residues. CDR3 in DNA: TGTGCCACCAGTGCGGGCGGGAGGGCTAGCAATGAGCAGTTCTTC. This gives the protein CATSAGGRASNEQFF.

The rearrangement uses TRBV19 and TRBJ1-1; no clear D. Germline V lookup: CDR1 LNHDA, CDR2 SQIVND (reference sequence). CDR3 length equals 12 residues. Trimming removed 3 bases from V and 4 bases from J, with 6 bases in between. CDR3: CASSIGFTEAFF. The CDR3 region has the DNA TGTGCCAGTAGTATCGGGTTCACTGAAGCTTTCTTT.

The count of this clone is one. The chain carries TRBV7-2 and TRBJ1-5, with D unclear. The length of the CDR3 is 16 residues. V lost 6 bases to trimming and J lost 4 bases, with 19 bases between them. The germline V gene encodes CDR1 SGHTA and CDR2 FQGNSA. CDR3 region: CASSFGDGWSNQPQHF. DNA of the CDR3: TGTGCCAGCAGTTTTGGCGATGGGTGGAGTAATCAGCCCCAGCATTTT.

The chain has TRBV29-1 and TRBJ1-2; 9 positions agree with TRBD1. V was pared by 7 bases and J by 6 bases, with 3 bases of the junction left unmatched. The CDR3 extends over 11 amino acids. CDR1 and CDR2 (germline): SQVTM, ANQGSEA. The CDR3 region has the DNA TGCAGCGATCGACAGGGGGATGGCTACACCTTC. Its translation: CSDRQGDGYTF. Variable domain in full (rest from reference TRBV29-1 and TRBJ1-2): SAVISQKPSRDICQRGTSLTIQCQVDSQVTMMFWYRQQPGQSLTLIATANQGSEATYESGFVIDKFPISRPNLTFSTLTVSNMSPEDSSIYLCSDRQGDGYTFGSGTRLTVV.

This chain connects TRBV28 to TRBJ2-3; D perhaps matches TRBD2 (5 bases). V dropped 8 bases and J dropped 6 bases, with 12 bases sitting between them. Looked up from germline, CDR1 is MDHEN and CDR2 is SYDVKM. The CDR3 has 12 residues. The CDR3 DNA reads TGTGCCAGCCGAGGGAATCTGGATACGCAGTATTTT. Protein sequence: CASRGNLDTQYF.